A single sample is the source of the 15 T cell receptor beta chains below, sequenced in a study of OX40 agonist ivuxolimab in advanced cancers. TCRdb's copy holds only in-frame clones and misses some; the assay was immunoSEQ multiplex PCR. The data show some 11,000 clones, around nine tenths seen once. Sample: CD4+ or CD8+ T cells sorted from blood, taken in a trial of the OX40 agonist ivuxolimab. The receptors were gathered from an adult with an advanced solid tumor such as melanoma, head and neck, liver or kidney cancer.

This chain joins TRBV10-1 and TRBJ2-1; 10 nucleotides agree with TRBD1. Germline assignment: CDR1 WNHNN and CDR2 SYGVQD (reference sequence). This CDR3 has 15 amino acids. V lost 5 bases to trimming and J lost 4 bases; unmatched junction nucleotides: 5. CDR3 in amino acids: CASSSGQGIYNEQFF. The DNA for the CDR3 is TGCGCCAGCAGTTCGGGACAGGGGATTTACAATGAGCAGTTCTTC.

The chain uses TRBV4-1 and TRBJ2-7; perhaps D is TRBD1 or TRBD2 (5 bases each). The CDR3 is made up of 15 amino acids. Germline V gives CDR1 MGHRA, CDR2 YSYEKL. V was clipped by 3 bases and J by 0 bases, with 12 bases between them. For the CDR3, the DNA is TGCGCCAGCAGCCACCACACCGGGGCCTCCTACGAGCAGTACTTC. As protein: CASSHHTGASYEQYF.

The chain uses TRBV7-9 and TRBJ2-7, with no clear D. Trimming stripped 5 bases from V and 5 bases from J, with 10 bases between. CDR1 is SEHNR and CDR2 is FQNEAQ in the germline V gene (reference sequence). CDR3 length: 12 residues. CDR3 coding DNA: TGTGCCAGCAGCCCTCAGGCGCACGAGCAGTACTTC. It specifies CASSPQAHEQYF.

The V gene is TRBV5-5, the J gene TRBJ2-5; D not certain. Near its end, the DNA agrees better with TRBJ2-7, so the J call may be wrong. CDR3 length equals 14 residues. CDR1 and CDR2 from the germline V gene are SGHKS and YYEKEE (reference sequence). The CDR3 region has the DNA TGTGCCAGCAGCTTGGCCTTGGGGTCGCTCGAGCAGTACTTC. It codes for CASSLALGSLEQYF.

This chain uses TRBV7-8 with TRBJ2-6; a possible D gene is TRBD1 (6 bases). Trimming pared 4 bases from V and 0 bases from J, leaving 16 bases between. Per germline, CDR1 SGHVS and CDR2 FQNEAQ. The CDR3 consists of 18 residues. The CDR3 DNA is TGTGCCAGCAGCTCGAAGCCGGACAGAATCTCTGGGGCCAACGTCCTGACTTTC. This codes for CASSSKPDRISGANVLTF.

The chain joins TRBV9 to TRBJ1-1, with 12 bases that match TRBD1. The junction had 5 bases not matched to a gene; V was cut back by 7 bases and J by 7 bases. CDR3 length: 13 residues. Germline V gives CDR1 SGDLS, CDR2 YYNGEE. The CDR3 loop is CASEGQGANEAFF. CDR3 nucleotide sequence: TGTGCCAGCGAGGGACAGGGGGCGAATGAAGCTTTCTTT. The complete variable domain, with remaining parts taken from reference TRBV9 and TRBJ1-1, reads DSGVTQTPKHLITATGQRVTLRCSPRSGDLSVYWYQQSLDQGLQFLIQYYNGEERAKGNILERFSAQQFPDLHSELNLSSLELGDSALYFCASEGQGANEAFFGQGTRLTVV.

The gene calls are TRBV7-9 and TRBJ2-7; 11 nucleotides agree with TRBD1. V was pared by 0 bases and J by 5 bases, with 3 bases of the junction left unmatched. The germline V gene encodes CDR1 SEHNR and CDR2 FQNEAQ (reference sequence). This CDR3 is 15 amino acids long. The CDR3 reads CASSLAGQGVHEQYF. The CDR3 coding sequence is TGTGCCAGCAGCTTAGCGGGACAGGGGGTGCACGAGCAGTACTTC.

The count of this clone is one. The chain carries TRBV15 and TRBJ2-2, with 8 nucleotides matching TRBD1. The V gene's germline CDR1 is LNHNV and CDR2 YYDKDF (reference sequence). V lost 5 bases, J lost 0 bases, and 8 bases stayed unmatched. This CDR3 comprises 17 residues. The chain's CDR3 is CATSDGTGRSNTGELFF. In DNA, the CDR3 is TGTGCCACCAGCGACGGGACAGGAAGATCGAACACCGGGGAGCTGTTTTTT.

The chain carries TRBV6-6 and TRBJ2-5; 11 nucleotides match TRBD2. V dropped 6 bases and J dropped 5; count of bases not matched to a gene: 11. CDR1 and CDR2 from the germline V gene are MNHNY and SVGAGI (reference sequence). The CDR3 contains 16 residues. CDR3 in amino acids: CASRHSGRVEWETQYF. The CDR3 DNA follows: TGTGCCAGCAGACATAGCGGGAGGGTGGAATGGGAGACCCAGTACTTC.

This chain connects TRBV7-8 to TRBJ2-5, with 8 bases lining up with TRBD1. CDR3 length: 14 residues. V was clipped by 5 bases and J by 5 bases; unmatched bases: 7. Germline-derived CDR1 and CDR2 are SGHVS and FQNEAQ. The CDR3 is CASSPPWDRETQYF. For the CDR3, the DNA is TGTGCCAGCAGCCCTCCTTGGGACAGGGAGACCCAGTACTTC.

In regard to this clone: The junction departs from germline at one end; a sequencing error may be responsible. The chain links TRBV27 to TRBJ2-1; the match to TRBD2 covers 8 bases. The CDR3 has 15 amino acids. In germline, CDR1 is MNHEY, CDR2 SMNVEV (reference sequence). This CDR3 is CASTASGPYYNEQFF. The CDR3 region has the DNA TGCGCCAGCACGGCTAGCGGGCCCTACTACAATGAGCAGTTCTTC.

This rearrangement joins TRBV4-1 to TRBJ1-1; TRBD1 matches 7 bases. Germline-derived CDR1 and CDR2 are MGHRA and YSYEKL. There are 14 residues in the CDR3. V lost 4 bases and J lost 2; bases outside the gene matches: 4. The CDR3, as DNA: TGCGCCAGCAGCCTCCGGGACAGAAACACTGAAGCTTTCTTT. Protein sequence: CASSLRDRNTEAFF.

The rearrangement links TRBV7-3 to TRBJ2-3; TRBD2 matches at 9 bases. V lost 0 bases, J lost 10 bases, and 17 bases stayed unmatched. CDR1 SGHTA and CDR2 FQGTGA come from the germline V gene. CDR3 length: 18 amino acids. The CDR3 is CASSLTKRAGGSKFPQYF. The CDR3, as DNA: TGTGCCAGCAGCTTAACAAAAAGAGCGGGAGGCTCCAAGTTTCCGCAGTATTTT.

V usage is TRBV2 and J usage is TRBJ2-1; a possible D gene is TRBD1 (6 bases). Germline V gene lookup returns CDR1 SNHLY and CDR2 FYNNEI. The CDR3 is made up of 13 amino acids. V was trimmed by 5 bases and J by 8 bases, leaving 13 bases between them. As DNA, the CDR3 is TGTGCCAGCAGTCGAGGGGGTTTGGATGAGCAGTTCTTC. Protein sequence: CASSRGGLDEQFF. Full variable domain (missing parts from reference TRBV2 and TRBJ2-1): EPEVTQTPSHQVTQMGQEVILRCVPISNHLYFYWYRQILGQKVEFLVSFYNNEISEKSEIFDDQFSVERPDGSNFTLKIRSTKLEDSAMYFCASSRGGLDEQFFGPGTRLTVL.

This chain connects TRBV4-1 to TRBJ2-7; 9 bases align to TRBD1. This CDR3 has 14 amino acids. Per germline, CDR1 MGHRA and CDR2 YSYEKL. V gave up 2 bases and J gave up 4 bases; unmatched junction bases: 3. The CDR3 DNA is TGCGCCAGCAGCCAACGACAGGGGGTGTACGAGCAGTACTTC. This encodes CASSQRQGVYEQYF.